Listed below are T cell receptor beta chains from one sample, sequenced in a study of T cell changes during pregnancy in multiple sclerosis. Method: immunoSEQ multiplex PCR; TCRdb's copy keeps in-frame clones and lacks some. The top ten clones hold approximately 0.41% of a sample with 40,000 to 50,000 clones, about 90% of them seen once. The material sequenced was CD4+ T cells from peripheral blood mononuclear cells, taken in the second trimester of pregnancy. All receptors derive from a female donor in good health, enrolled as a control in a pregnancy study. The CDR3 runs from the conserved cysteine through the conserved F or W. A D gene is named only where the DNA matches it firmly. Size values are once, few and many counts, or a class for expanded clones, and some rows have none.

V: TRBV7-9; D: -; size: -; J: TRBJ1-1; DNA: TGTGCCAGCAGCCGTAGCGCCCCCGGTGAAGCTTTCTTT; CDR3: CASSRSAPGEAFF
V: TRBV7-8; D: TRBD1; size: -; J: TRBJ1-5; DNA: TGTGCCAGCAGCCCCCGGGACAGGGTGGATCAGCCCCAGCATTTT; CDR3: CASSPRDRVDQPQHF
V: TRBV25-1; D: -; size: -; J: TRBJ1-3; DNA: TGTGCCAGCAGTGGGGGACAAGGTGACACCATATATTTT; CDR3: CASSGGQGDTIYF
V: TRBV11-2; D: -; size: -; J: TRBJ2-7; DNA: TGTGCCAGCAGCTTAGTAAATCAGAGGACCTACGAGCAGTACTTC; CDR3: CASSLVNQRTYEQYF
V: TRBV19; D: TRBD1; size: few; J: TRBJ1-6; DNA: TGTGCCAGTAGTATGTGGGTGACAGGGGCGAATTCACCCCTCCACTTT; CDR3: CASSMWVTGANSPLHF
V: TRBV7-6; D: TRBD1; size: -; J: TRBJ2-2; DNA: TGTGCCAGCAGCCCGCGGACAGGGTTGACCGGGGAGCTGTTTTTT; CDR3: CASSPRTGLTGELFF
V: TRBV29-1; D: -; size: -; J: TRBJ1-2; DNA: TGCAGCGTTGACTCAGGGTTAGTCTATGGCTACACCTTC; CDR3: CSVDSGLVYGYTF
V: TRBV7-3; D: -; size: once; J: TRBJ1-1; DNA: TGTGCCAGCAGCTTAGTGCGGCCGACGGCGAACACTGAAGCTTTCTTT; CDR3: CASSLVRPTANTEAFF
V: TRBV5-5; D: TRBD1; size: -; J: TRBJ1-2; DNA: TGTGCCAGCAGCTTGTTAGCCCGACAGGGGGTTAATGGCTACACCTTC; CDR3: CASSLLARQGVNGYTF
V: TRBV11-2; D: -; size: -; J: TRBJ1-2; DNA: TGTGCCAGCAGCCCATCGGGCTATGGCTACACCTTC; CDR3: CASSPSGYGYTF
V: TRBV7-9; D: -; size: -; J: TRBJ1-4; DNA: TGTGCCAGCAGCTTAGATACGGGGGGTGAAAAACTGTTTTTT; CDR3: CASSLDTGGEKLFF
V: TRBV7-7; D: -; size: -; J: TRBJ2-3; DNA: TGTGCCAGCAGCCTTTCTAGCGTCCCGAAATCCACGCAGTATTTT; CDR3: CASSLSSVPKSTQYF
V: TRBV7-9; D: -; size: -; J: TRBJ1-1; DNA: TGTGCCAGCAGCCCGGGCGGGGGCGCTGAAGCTTTCTTT; CDR3: CASSPGGGAEAFF
V: TRBV13; D: TRBD2; size: -; J: TRBJ2-5; DNA: TGTGCCAGCAGCTTAGGAGGGCGGGGGAGGGGTCCGGGAGAGACCCAGTACTTC; CDR3: CASSLGGRGRGPGETQYF
V: TRBV5-8; D: TRBD1; size: -; J: TRBJ2-3; DNA: TGTGCCAGCAGCTTGGGGCAGGGGGCGGCAGATACGCAGTATTTT; CDR3: CASSLGQGAADTQYF
V: TRBV4-1; D: TRBD1; size: once; J: TRBJ1-2; DNA: TGCGCCAGCAGCCAAGGTTTTCAGGGGGCAGGCTACACCTTC; CDR3: CASSQGFQGAGYTF
V: TRBV9; D: TRBD1; size: -; J: TRBJ2-2; DNA: TGTGCCAGCAGCACCCGGACAGGGGGCACCGGGGAGCTGTTTTTT; CDR3: CASSTRTGGTGELFF
V: TRBV4-1; D: -; size: -; J: TRBJ2-5; DNA: TGCGCCAGCAGCCAACGGGGTTTACAAGAGACCCAGTACTTC; CDR3: CASSQRGLQETQYF
V: TRBV18; D: -; size: -; J: TRBJ1-1; DNA: TGTGCCAGCTCACCACTTGGGGCAGGGCTGGACACTGAAGCTTTCTTT; CDR3: CASSPLGAGLDTEAFF
V: TRBV4-2; D: -; size: -; J: TRBJ1-1; DNA: TGTGCCAGCAGCCAAGATTTGACTCCCGGAGGGAACACTGAAGCTTTCTTT; CDR3: CASSQDLTPGGNTEAFF
V: TRBV5-1; D: TRBD2; size: -; J: TRBJ2-5; DNA: TGCGCCAGCAGCCACGGACTAGCGGGTAGTCAAGAGACCCAGTACTTC; CDR3: CASSHGLAGSQETQYF
V: TRBV10-1; D: -; size: -; J: TRBJ2-1; DNA: TGCGCCATCCTAAACCAGGGCTCCTACAATGAGCAGTTCTTC; CDR3: CAILNQGSYNEQFF
V: TRBV6-4; D: TRBD1; size: -; J: TRBJ2-1; DNA: TGTGCCAGCAGTGACTCGACGGGTGGAGGCAGGGGGATGCATGAGCAGTTCTTC; CDR3: CASSDSTGGGRGMHEQFF
V: TRBV30; D: TRBD1; size: -; J: TRBJ2-3; DNA: TGTGCCTGGAAAGGGGGCGGTAATACGCAGTATTTT; CDR3: CAWKGGGNTQYF
V: TRBV14; D: -; size: -; J: TRBJ1-1; DNA: TGTGCCAGCAGCCAAGATTATTTCGGGGTCATGAACACTGAAGCTTTCTTT; CDR3: CASSQDYFGVMNTEAFF
V: TRBV7-9; D: -; size: -; J: TRBJ2-7; DNA: TGTGCCAGCAGCTTCGGGGGATTTTCCTACGAGCAGTACTTC; CDR3: CASSFGGFSYEQYF
V: TRBV4-3; D: -; size: -; J: TRBJ1-1; DNA: TGCGCCAGCAGCCTCGTAGGGGGGGTGGGGGCTGAAGCTTTCTTT; CDR3: CASSLVGGVGAEAFF
V: TRBV7-9; D: -; size: few; J: TRBJ1-1; DNA: TGTGCCAGCAGCCGGGGACAGAACACTGAAGCTTTCTTT; CDR3: CASSRGQNTEAFF
V: TRBV5-1; D: TRBD1; size: -; J: TRBJ2-7; DNA: TGCGCCAGCACCCCGGACAGGTTGTACGAGCAGTACTTC; CDR3: CASTPDRLYEQYF
V: TRBV7-6; D: -; size: -; J: TRBJ2-6; DNA: TGTGCCAGCAGCTTAGCCCCGACAGGTACTGGGGCCAACGTCCTGACTTTC; CDR3: CASSLAPTGTGANVLTF
V: TRBV29-1; D: -; size: -; J: TRBJ1-2; DNA: TGCAGCGTTGAAGATGCCCAGAACTATGGCTACACCTTC; CDR3: CSVEDAQNYGYTF
V: TRBV4-3; D: -; size: -; J: TRBJ1-2; DNA: TGCGCCAGCAGCCAACAACGACTAGCGGGGGGACGCGGCTACACCTTC; CDR3: CASSQQRLAGGRGYTF
V: TRBV10-3; D: TRBD2; size: -; J: TRBJ2-1; DNA: TGTGCCATCAGTGAGTCCGGGACTAGCTACAATGAGCAGTTCTTC; CDR3: CAISESGTSYNEQFF
V: TRBV19; D: -; size: -; J: TRBJ1-6; DNA: TGTGCCAGTAGGCAGGGTTCCCAGGGACCCCTCCACTTT; CDR3: CASRQGSQGPLHF
V: TRBV30; D: TRBD1; size: -; J: TRBJ2-1; DNA: TGTGCCTGGAGTGGTTGGGACAGGGTCTACAATGAGCAGTTCTTC; CDR3: CAWSGWDRVYNEQFF
V: TRBV15; D: -; size: once; J: TRBJ1-5; DNA: TGTGCCACCAGCCGGCGCGTGGGAGCAATTTACAATCAGCCCCAGCATTTT; CDR3: CATSRRVGAIYNQPQHF
V: TRBV2; D: TRBD1; size: -; J: TRBJ1-2; DNA: TGTGCCAGCAGTGAGACGGGACAGGGTTCGGGCGGCTACACCTTC; CDR3: CASSETGQGSGGYTF
V: TRBV19; D: TRBD1; size: -; J: TRBJ2-5; DNA: TGTGCCAGTAGCGGGACAGCGCAAGAGACCCAGTACTTC; CDR3: CASSGTAQETQYF
V: TRBV6-5; D: TRBD1; size: once; J: TRBJ1-1; DNA: TGTGCCAGCAGAAAGGGGACAGAAAACACTGAAGCTTTCTTT; CDR3: CASRKGTENTEAFF
V: TRBV7-2; D: TRBD1; size: -; J: TRBJ1-4; DNA: TGTGCCAGCAGCCTTGGACAGGGGGGTGAAAAACTGTTTTTT; CDR3: CASSLGQGGEKLFF
V: TRBV15; D: -; size: -; J: TRBJ1-2; DNA: TGTGCCACCAGCAGAGCTGCCAGTTATGGCTACACCTTC; CDR3: CATSRAASYGYTF
V: TRBV2; D: -; size: -; J: TRBJ1-2; DNA: TGTGCCAGCAGTGATCAGGGGTTGGGTGGCTACACCTTC; CDR3: CASSDQGLGGYTF
V: TRBV11-2; D: -; size: -; J: TRBJ1-2; DNA: TGTGCCAGCAGCTTAATCTCCCTAACTATGGGCTACACCTTC; CDR3: CASSLISLTMGYTF
V: TRBV11-2; D: TRBD2; size: -; J: TRBJ2-1; DNA: TGTGCCAGCAGCAACCTAGCGGGCTCCTACAATGAGCAGTTCTTC; CDR3: CASSNLAGSYNEQFF
V: TRBV10-3; D: TRBD2; size: -; J: TRBJ2-5; DNA: TGTGCCATCAGTGAGTCGACGTGGGCCAGCGGGGGCCAAGAGACCCAGTACTTC; CDR3: CAISESTWASGGQETQYF
V: TRBV7-3; D: -; size: -; J: TRBJ1-6; DNA: TGTGCCAGCAGCTTACAGGGCTCTAATTCACCCCTCCACTTT; CDR3: CASSLQGSNSPLHF
V: TRBV5-6; D: -; size: once; J: TRBJ1-1; DNA: TGTGCCAGCAGCTTAGGAGACAGGTTCATCTCTGAAGCTTTCTTT; CDR3: CASSLGDRFISEAFF
V: TRBV30; D: -; size: -; J: TRBJ1-1; DNA: TGTGCCTGGAGATGGGCGGGAGGGAACACTGAAGCTTTCTTT; CDR3: CAWRWAGGNTEAFF
V: TRBV6-1; D: -; size: -; J: TRBJ1-1; DNA: TGTGCCAGCAGTGAAGCTAGGGGTACTGAAGCTTTCTTT; CDR3: CASSEARGTEAFF
V: TRBV9; D: -; size: -; J: TRBJ2-3; DNA: TGTGCCAGCAGCGTAGGCGCCTTTAGCACAGATACGCAGTATTTT; CDR3: CASSVGAFSTDTQYF
V: TRBV11-1; D: TRBD1; size: -; J: TRBJ2-5; DNA: TGTGCCAGCAGCCCCTGGACAGGTGCACAAGAGACCCAGTACTTC; CDR3: CASSPWTGAQETQYF
V: TRBV4-1; D: -; size: -; J: TRBJ1-5; DNA: TGCGCCAGCAGCCAATTGGGTTTAGGGGGACAGCCCCAGCATTTT; CDR3: CASSQLGLGGQPQHF
V: TRBV6-5; D: TRBD1; size: -; J: TRBJ1-3; DNA: TGTGCCAGCAGTTACTCGGGACAGGGGGAAACCACCATATATTTT; CDR3: CASSYSGQGETTIYF